The 9 T cell receptor beta chains reported below all come from one sample, sequenced in a study of cytomegalovirus exposure and HLA in healthy donors. Amplification used 60 Vbeta primers and 13 Jbeta primers. The assay was immunoSEQ multiplex PCR, and TCRdb's table has in-frame clones only and misses some. The profile shows hundreds of thousands of clones, over 85% of them singletons. What was sequenced was PBMCs. All receptors come from a young woman in good health and CMV-seronegative.

The rearrangement joins TRBV6-6 to TRBJ1-5, with D possibly being TRBD1 (6 bases). Trimming took 8 bases from V and 4 from J, leaving 12 bases between them. Per germline, CDR1 MNHNY and CDR2 SVGAGI (reference sequence). The CDR3 has 13 residues. The CDR3 region has the DNA TGTGCCAGCTCTGGACAGTTTAATCAGCCCCAGCATTTT. Amino acids: CASSGQFNQPQHF.

The chain couples TRBV13 to TRBJ2-3, with 10 bases aligning to TRBD2. The CDR3 totals 17 residues. V lost 0 bases, J lost 4 bases, and 7 bases stayed unmatched. Germline loops: CDR1 PRHDT, CDR2 FYEKMQ (reference sequence). CDR3 residues: CASSLGQLAGASDTQYF. DNA for the CDR3: TGTGCCAGCAGCTTAGGCCAGCTAGCGGGGGCCTCAGATACGCAGTATTTT.

As to this clone: This sample includes further DNA sequences coding for the same CDR3. The rearrangement uses TRBV7-9 and TRBJ2-1; TRBD2 might be the D (5 bases). Germline V gene data show CDR1 as SEHNR and CDR2 as FQNEAQ (reference sequence). Trimming cost V 3 bases and J 0 bases, with 9 bases left between them. The CDR3 length is 15 residues. This CDR3 is CASSLGTSSYNEQFF. CDR3 nucleotides: TGTGCCAGCAGCTTGGGAACTAGCTCCTACAATGAGCAGTTCTTC.

V gene TRBV5-6 combines with J gene TRBJ1-5; D perhaps matches TRBD1 (6 bases). V lost 2 bases to trimming and J lost 4 bases, with 13 bases between them. CDR1 is SGHDT, CDR2 YYEEEE, per germline. The CDR3 runs 15 residues. The CDR3 is CASSFWGTSNQPQHF. The DNA of the CDR3 is TGTGCCAGCAGCTTCTGGGGGACATCGAATCAGCCCCAGCATTTT.

The J gene is TRBJ2-1, the V gene TRBV5-1, with 10 positions matching TRBD2. Per the germline V gene, CDR1 is SGHRS and CDR2 is YFSETQ. V trimming: 0 bases; J trimming: 2 bases; junction bases outside the gene matches: 5. The CDR3 runs 17 residues. As DNA, the CDR3 is TGCGCCAGCAGCTTGGTACCCCTAGCGGGGGCCTACAATGAGCAGTTCTTC. As protein: CASSLVPLAGAYNEQFF.

This sequence joins TRBV7-6 and TRBJ1-2; no clear D gene. CDR1 and CDR2 from the germline V gene are SGHVS and FNYEAQ. The CDR3 covers 15 residues. V dropped 3 bases and J dropped 0 bases, with 11 bases sitting between them. The CDR3 spells CASSFGIDSNYGYTF. Written as DNA, the CDR3 is TGTGCCAGCAGCTTTGGTATTGACTCTAACTATGGCTACACCTTC. Supplemented by reference TRBV7-6 and TRBJ1-2, the full variable domain reads GAGVSQSPRYKVTKRGQDVALRCDPISGHVSLYWYRQALGQGPEFLTYFNYEAQQDKSGLPNDRFSAERPEGSISTLTIQRTEQRDSAMYRCASSFGIDSNYGYTFGSGTRLTVV.

This rearrangement joins TRBV6-5 to TRBJ2-1; tentatively, D is TRBD2 (6 bases). Looked up from germline, CDR1 is MNHEY and CDR2 is SVGAGI. CDR3 length equals 15 residues. V gave up 6 bases and J gave up 7 bases, with 19 bases separating them. The CDR3: CASSLTAGTPNEQFF. As DNA, the CDR3 is TGTGCCAGCAGCCTCACGGCCGGGACTCCGAATGAGCAGTTCTTC.

The chain links TRBV27 to TRBJ2-2, with TRBD1 matching 10 bases. CDR1 is MNHEY and CDR2 is SMNVEV in the germline V gene (reference sequence). Losses at the gene ends were 1 base for V and 3 bases for J; bases not matched to a gene: 2. The CDR3 is made up of 16 amino acids. The CDR3 region has the DNA TGTGCCAGCAGTTTATATGGGACAGGGGACACCGGGGAGCTGTTTTTT. Its translation: CASSLYGTGDTGELFF.

This chain uses TRBV19 with TRBJ2-7, with 10 bases that match TRBD1. Germline V gives CDR1 LNHDA, CDR2 SQIVND (reference sequence). Trimming at V came to 4 bases and at J to 5 bases, leaving 8 bases not matched to a gene. The CDR3 has 15 residues. The CDR3 nucleotides read TGTGCCAGTAGTACACCCGGGACAGGGGCAAACGAGCAGTACTTC. Translating it yields CASSTPGTGANEQYF.